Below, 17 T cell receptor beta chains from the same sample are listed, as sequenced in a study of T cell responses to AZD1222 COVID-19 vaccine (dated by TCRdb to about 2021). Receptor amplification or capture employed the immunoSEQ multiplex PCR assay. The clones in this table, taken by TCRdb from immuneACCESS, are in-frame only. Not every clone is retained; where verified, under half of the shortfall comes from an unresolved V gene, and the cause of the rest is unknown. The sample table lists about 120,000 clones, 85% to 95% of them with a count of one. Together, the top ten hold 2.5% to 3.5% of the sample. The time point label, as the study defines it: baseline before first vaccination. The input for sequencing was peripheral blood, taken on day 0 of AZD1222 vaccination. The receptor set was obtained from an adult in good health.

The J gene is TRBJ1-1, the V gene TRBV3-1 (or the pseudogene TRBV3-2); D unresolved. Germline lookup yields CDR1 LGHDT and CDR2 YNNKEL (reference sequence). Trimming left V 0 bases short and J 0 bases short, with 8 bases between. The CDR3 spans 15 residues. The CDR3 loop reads CASSQDRILNTEAFF. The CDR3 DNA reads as TGTGCCAGCAGCCAAGATCGGATCTTGAACACTGAAGCTTTCTTT.

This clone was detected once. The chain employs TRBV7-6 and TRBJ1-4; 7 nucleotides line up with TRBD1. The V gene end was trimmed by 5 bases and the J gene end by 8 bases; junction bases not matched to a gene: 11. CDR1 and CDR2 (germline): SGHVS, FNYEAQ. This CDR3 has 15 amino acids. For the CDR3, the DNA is TGTGCCAGCAGCCCGAAGTACAGGGGTGAGGAAAAACTGTTTTTT. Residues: CASSPKYRGEEKLFF. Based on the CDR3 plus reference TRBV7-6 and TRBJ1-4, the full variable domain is GAGVSQSPRYKVTKRGQDVALRCDPISGHVSLYWYRQALGQGPEFLTYFNYEAQQDKSGLPNDRFSAERPEGSISTLTIQRTEQRDSAMYRCASSPKYRGEEKLFFGSGTQLSVL.

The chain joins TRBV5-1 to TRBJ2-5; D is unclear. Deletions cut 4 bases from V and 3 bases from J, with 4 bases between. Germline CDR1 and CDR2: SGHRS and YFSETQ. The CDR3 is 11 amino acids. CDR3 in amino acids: CASSREETQYF. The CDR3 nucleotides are TGCGCCAGCAGCAGAGAAGAGACCCAGTACTTC.

CDR3 coding DNA: TGTGCCAGCAGTGAGGTTTGGGCCATAACCCTCGAAGGCTACACCTTC. Encoded protein: CASSEVWAITLEGYTF. This rearrangement joins TRBV2 to TRBJ1-2; D ambiguous. CDR3 length equals 16 residues. Per germline, CDR1 SNHLY and CDR2 FYNNEI. V shed 3 bases and J shed 8 bases, with 22 bases lying between them. Full variable domain (rest looked up from reference TRBV2 and TRBJ1-2): EPEVTQTPSHQVTQMGQEVILRCVPISNHLYFYWYRQILGQKVEFLVSFYNNEISEKSEIFDDQFSVERPDGSNFTLKIRSTKLEDSAMYFCASSEVWAITLEGYTFGSGTRLTVV.

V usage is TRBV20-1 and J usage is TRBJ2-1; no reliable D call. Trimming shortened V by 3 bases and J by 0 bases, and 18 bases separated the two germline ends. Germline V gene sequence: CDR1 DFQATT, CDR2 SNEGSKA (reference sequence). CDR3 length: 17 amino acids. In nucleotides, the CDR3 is TGCAGTGCTAGTAAAGGTTCACTCACGAGCTCCTACAATGAGCAGTTCTTC. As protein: CSASKGSLTSSYNEQFF.

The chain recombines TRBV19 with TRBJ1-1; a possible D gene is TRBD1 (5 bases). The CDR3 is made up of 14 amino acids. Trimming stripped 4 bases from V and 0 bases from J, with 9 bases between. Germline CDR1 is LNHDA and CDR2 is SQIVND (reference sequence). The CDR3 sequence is CASSRGDLNTEAFF. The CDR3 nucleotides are TGTGCCAGTAGTAGAGGGGACCTGAACACTGAAGCTTTCTTT. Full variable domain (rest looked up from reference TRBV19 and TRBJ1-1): DGGITQSPKYLFRKEGQNVTLSCEQNLNHDAMYWYRQDPGQGLRLIYYSQIVNDFQKGDIAEGYSVSREKKESFPLTVTSAQKNPTAFYLCASSRGDLNTEAFFGQGTRLTVV.

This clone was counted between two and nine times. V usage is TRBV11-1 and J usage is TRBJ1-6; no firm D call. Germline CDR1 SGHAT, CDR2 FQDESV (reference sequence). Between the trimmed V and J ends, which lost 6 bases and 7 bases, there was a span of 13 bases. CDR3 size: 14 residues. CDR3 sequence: CASRRRLENSPLHF. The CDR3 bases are TGTGCCAGCAGACGACGGCTCGAAAATTCACCCCTCCACTTT.

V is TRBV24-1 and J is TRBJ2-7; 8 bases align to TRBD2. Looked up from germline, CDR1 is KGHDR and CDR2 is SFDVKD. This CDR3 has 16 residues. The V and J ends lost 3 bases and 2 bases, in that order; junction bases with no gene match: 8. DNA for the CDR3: TGTGCCACCAGTGATCAACGGGGGGGAAGGCCCTACGAGCAGTACTTC. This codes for CATSDQRGGRPYEQYF.

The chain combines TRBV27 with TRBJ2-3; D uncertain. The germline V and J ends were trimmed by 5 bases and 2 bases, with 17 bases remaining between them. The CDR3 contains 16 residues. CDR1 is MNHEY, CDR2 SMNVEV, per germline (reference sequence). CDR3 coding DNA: TGTGCCAGCAGTACGATCTTTCTTGACCCCACAGATACGCAGTATTTT. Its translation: CASSTIFLDPTDTQYF.

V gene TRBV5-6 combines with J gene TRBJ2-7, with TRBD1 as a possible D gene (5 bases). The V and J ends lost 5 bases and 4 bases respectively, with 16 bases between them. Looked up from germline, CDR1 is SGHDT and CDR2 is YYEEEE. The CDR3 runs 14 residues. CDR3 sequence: CASSRRYQGYEQYF. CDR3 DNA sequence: TGTGCCAGCAGTCGACGTTATCAGGGTTACGAGCAGTACTTC.

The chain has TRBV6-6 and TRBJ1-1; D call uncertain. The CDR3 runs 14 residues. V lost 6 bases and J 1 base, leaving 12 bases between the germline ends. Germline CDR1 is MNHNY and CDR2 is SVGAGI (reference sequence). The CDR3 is CASSYGRRNTEAFF. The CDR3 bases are TGTGCCAGCAGCTACGGTAGACGGAACACTGAAGCTTTCTTT.

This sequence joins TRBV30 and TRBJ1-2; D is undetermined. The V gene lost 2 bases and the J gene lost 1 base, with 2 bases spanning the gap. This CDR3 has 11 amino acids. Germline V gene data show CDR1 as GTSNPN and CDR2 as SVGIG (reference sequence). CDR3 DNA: TGTGCCTGGAGTAGTAACTATGGCTACACCTTC. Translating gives CAWSSNYGYTF.

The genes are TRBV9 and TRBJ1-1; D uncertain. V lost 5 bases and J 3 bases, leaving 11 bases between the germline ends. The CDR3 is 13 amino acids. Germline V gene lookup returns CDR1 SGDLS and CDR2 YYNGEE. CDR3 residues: CASSPTEYTEAFF. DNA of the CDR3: TGTGCCAGCAGTCCAACAGAATACACTGAAGCTTTCTTT.

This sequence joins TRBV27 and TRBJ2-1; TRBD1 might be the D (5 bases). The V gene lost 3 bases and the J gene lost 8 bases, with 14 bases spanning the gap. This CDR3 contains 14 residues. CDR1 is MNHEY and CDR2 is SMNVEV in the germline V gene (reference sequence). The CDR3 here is CASSLGLVLDEQFF. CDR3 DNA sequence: TGTGCCAGCAGTTTGGGGCTAGTTTTAGATGAGCAGTTCTTC.

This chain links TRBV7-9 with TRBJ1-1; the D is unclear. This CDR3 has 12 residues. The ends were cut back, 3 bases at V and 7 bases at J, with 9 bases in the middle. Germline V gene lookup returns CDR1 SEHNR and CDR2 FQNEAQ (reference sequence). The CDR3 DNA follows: TGTGCCAGCAGCTTTTCAATCAATGAAGCTTTCTTT. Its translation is CASSFSINEAFF.

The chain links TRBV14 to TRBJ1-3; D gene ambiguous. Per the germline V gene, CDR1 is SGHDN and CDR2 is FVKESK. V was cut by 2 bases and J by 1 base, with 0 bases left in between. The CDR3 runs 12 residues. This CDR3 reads CASSQSGNTIYF. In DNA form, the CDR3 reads TGTGCCAGCAGCCAATCTGGAAACACCATATATTTT.

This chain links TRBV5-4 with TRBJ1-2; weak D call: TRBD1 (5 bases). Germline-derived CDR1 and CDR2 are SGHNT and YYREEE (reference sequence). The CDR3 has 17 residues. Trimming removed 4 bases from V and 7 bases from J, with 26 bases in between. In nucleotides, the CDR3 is TGTGCCAGCAGCCCCCGACTGAGGGAAGGATTGGGACGTGGCTACACCTTC. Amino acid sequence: CASSPRLREGLGRGYTF.